This T cell receptor beta chain comes out of a study of T cells in Graves' hyperthyroidism and ophthalmopathy (dated by TCRdb to the late 2010s). About the investigation overall: Peripheral blood was collected at initial diagnosis, before any treatment. After sampling, hyperthyroidism patients received methimazole starting at 30 mg daily, and ophthalmopathy patients received high-dose intravenous methylprednisolone. Prospective prediction of ophthalmopathy was tested in an independent validation cohort of 18 to 20 hyperthyroidism patients and 17 patients who later progressed to ophthalmopathy. In addition, the study compared T-cell repertoires in thyroid tissue and in blood from five to seven Graves' hyperthyroidism patients. A discovery cohort of about a hundred patients, 43 with Graves' ophthalmopathy and approximately 57 with stable Graves' hyperthyroidism, was used to find distinguishing TCR V-J signatures. The paper describes TCR Vbeta CDR3 sequencing of about 140 peripheral blood samples, made up of some 40 ophthalmopathy patients, approximately 76 hyperthyroidism patients and 17 progressor patients. The 75 to 100 discovery patients were divided at random into training and test sets in a 7:3 ratio. Here is what the overall study found, with its caveats: Most expanded thyroid clonotypes (frequency above 0.001) were also detected in blood, a finding suggesting that blood repertoires may reflect thyroid immune responses. In validation, the model predicted progression to ophthalmopathy a median of about 6.5 months before onset, with over 55% sensitivity and more than 72% specificity. No statistical method was used to set the sample size in advance, and investigators knew the group allocation. Ophthalmopathy was separated from stable hyperthyroidism by a 13 V-J signature model, with around 90% sensitivity and 81% to 82% specificity obtained in cross-validation and 80%/75% obtained in testing.

This clonotype has ten or more counts. Its antigen has not been determined. Base qualities are not recorded, but no much larger clone differs from it by a single base. TCR beta CDR3 regions were amplified from RNA transcripts. The TCR CDR3 was subjected to a first round of RT-PCR using the HTBI primer set and the Qiagen OneStep RT-PCR kit. A second multiplex PCR round built the libraries, followed by size selection and purification. Paired-end sequencing of the libraries was performed with 100 bp reads on an Illumina HiSeq2000. Per the source publication's procedure: SOAPnuke was used to process the raw data, throwing out any read that contained adapters or uncalled bases, had a mean Phred below 15, or lacked an exact constant-primer or identifier match. High-quality paired reads were merged using COPE v1.2.5, and each unique nucleotide sequence was defined as a clonotype. MiTCR v1.1 was used to align clonotypes to the IMGT TRBV, TRBD and TRBJ reference segments. The analysis included only V-J combinations with a frequency above 0.0001, which together covered 99% to 99.2% of the repertoires. The TCS score was defined as F50 (clonal expansion) divided by E x V (chaos), with BLOSUM62-based TCRdist calculated between CDR3 peptides within each V-J. Welch's t-statistics and random forest reduced around 520 V-J features to some 14, which were used in a naive Bayes classifier (R e1071). Clones were called with MiXCR by TCRdb after fastp trimmed the public reads at Q25, and only in-frame beta chains were retained. Entries that share a CDR3 protein sequence are merged under the most common genes and DNA. The V and J calls, along with clone size, are taken from TCRdb and not from the paper's own processing. Within this sample are 500,000 to 700,000 distinct CDR3 sequences, with over 15% of them counted one time only. The ten top clones hold approximately 18% of the sample.

Graves' hyperthyroidism was defined as stable when no progression to ophthalmopathy occurred over 18 months of follow-up. Hyperthyroidism patients were newly diagnosed, with disease duration under 2 months, and aged 18 to 65 years. Patients with uncontrolled infections, other autoimmune diseases, pregnancy or lactation were excluded. Diagnoses were established on the basis of clinical symptoms, serum thyroxine and TRAb, thyroid ultrasound, and orbital computed tomography. Ficoll-Paque density gradient centrifugation was used to isolate PBMCs from around 9.1 ml of fresh peripheral blood. Trizol reagent was used to extract total RNA, and RNA quality was then checked on an Agilent 2100 Bioanalyzer. The CDR3 spans 13 residues, from the cysteine through the phenylalanine. CDR3 DNA only is kept here, 39 bases in frame from base 1. Trimming removed 1 base from V and 5 bases from J, leaving 8 bases between the germline ends. From a lookup of the germline V gene, CDR1 and CDR2 are KGHSH and LQKENI.

This chain is built from TRBV18 and TRBJ2-5; the D segment cannot be called with confidence. Sequenced material: blood. The TCR comes from a woman aged 18-29 years with Graves' hyperthyroidism. The CDR3 region: CASSPRLRETQYF. The DNA reads as follows: TGTGCCAGCTCACCACGGCTTAGGGAGACCCAGTACTTC.